A selection of T cell receptor beta chains follows, all from one sample in a study of T cell changes during pregnancy in multiple sclerosis. Clones were sequenced by immunoSEQ multiplex PCR, and TCRdb holds only the in-frame ones, with some missing. Among 85,000 to 90,000 clones listed, 90% to 95% were seen once. The sequences come from peripheral blood, collected after pregnancy. The receptors here all came from a female donor in good health, enrolled as a control in a pregnancy study. CDR3s leave out the opening cysteine and the closing phenylalanine or tryptophan.

J: TRBJ2-2
V: TRBV5-1
CDR3: ASSSQGRDTGELF

J: TRBJ2-1
V: TRBV7-9
CDR3: ASASSYNEQF

J: TRBJ2-1
V: TRBV5-1
CDR3: ASSLVGGYSYNEQF

J: TRBJ1-6
V: TRBV5-1
CDR3: ASSPTTGSNSPLH

J: TRBJ2-3
V: TRBV4-1
CDR3: ASSQYGVKTDTQY

J: TRBJ1-5
V: TRBV7-8
CDR3: ASSPPTGTINQPQH

J: TRBJ2-6
V: TRBV5-4
CDR3: ASSGAGTSGANVLT

J: TRBJ2-5
V: TRBV2
CDR3: ASNPWGLAGGETQY

J: TRBJ2-7
V: TRBV7-8
CDR3: ASSLAPRSYEQY

J: TRBJ2-7
V: TRBV2
CDR3: ASSTAGQSSYEQY

J: TRBJ1-2
V: TRBV18
CDR3: ASSPEDRLNYGYT

J: TRBJ1-2
V: TRBV29-1
CDR3: SVPEDKGGGYT

J: TRBJ1-2
V: TRBV18
CDR3: ASSLGALNYGYT

J: TRBJ2-1
V: TRBV2
CDR3: ASSEDYQHSSYNEQF

J: TRBJ2-7
V: TRBV19
CDR3: ASSIEATGPKREQY

J: TRBJ2-7
V: TRBV6-1
CDR3: ASSEALGQGTEQY

J: TRBJ2-3
V: TRBV5-6
CDR3: ASSLVTGTDTQY

J: TRBJ2-7
V: TRBV25-1
CDR3: ASSEPTSGEQY

J: TRBJ2-1
V: TRBV6-5
CDR3: ASRRDYYNEQF

J: TRBJ2-1
V: TRBV2
CDR3: AGSTRGDNEQF

J: TRBJ2-6
V: TRBV5-6
CDR3: ASSRRTGSGANVLT

J: TRBJ2-1
V: TRBV5-1
CDR3: ASRDRGFGDEQF

J: TRBJ1-4
V: TRBV25-1
CDR3: ASSESETNEKLF

J: TRBJ2-7
V: TRBV2
CDR3: ASGSRGWGTSGIYEQY

J: TRBJ1-1
V: TRBV30
CDR3: AWSPRTGRDTEAF

J: TRBJ1-1
V: TRBV7-2
CDR3: ASRWAGETEAF

J: TRBJ2-7
V: TRBV10-3
CDR3: AIADRGRNEQY

J: TRBJ2-5
V: TRBV9
CDR3: ASRRGGEAGETQY

J: TRBJ2-3
V: TRBV19
CDR3: ASRVTSTDTQY

J: TRBJ1-5
V: TRBV9
CDR3: ASSVDSGLNQPQH

J: TRBJ1-5
V: TRBV6-1
CDR3: ASRDSSNQPQH

J: TRBJ1-1
V: TRBV4-1
CDR3: ASSQRTSNTEAF

J: TRBJ2-1
V: TRBV5-1
CDR3: ASSPGTSGYNGQF

J: TRBJ1-2
V: TRBV5-1
CDR3: ASSFGGDGYT

J: TRBJ1-5
V: TRBV13
CDR3: ASSAEGNQPQH

J: TRBJ1-3
V: TRBV18
CDR3: ASSPLGQGGSNTIY

J: TRBJ1-4
V: TRBV4-1
CDR3: ASSQDLGGSGTVNEKLF

J: -
V: TRBV11-3
CDR3: ASSLDMVSEQY

J: TRBJ1-5
V: TRBV2
CDR3: ASIQGFGSNQPQH

J: TRBJ2-2
V: TRBV7-9
CDR3: ASSSTGTGTTGELF

J: TRBJ2-7
V: TRBV9
CDR3: ASSVGGLLGEQY

J: TRBJ2-7
V: TRBV9
CDR3: ASSAGTRDYEQY

J: TRBJ2-1
V: TRBV28
CDR3: ASSYRDRDNEQF

J: TRBJ2-1
V: TRBV5-1
CDR3: ASSISGRAGNEQF

J: TRBJ2-1
V: TRBV6-4
CDR3: ASSDYTSARSYNEQF

J: TRBJ2-4
V: TRBV28
CDR3: ASSLRDRGRYLAKNIQY

J: TRBJ1-5
V: TRBV27
CDR3: ASSPTQGTNTQPQH

J: TRBJ1-4
V: TRBV6-1
CDR3: ATLDGLDEKLF

J: TRBJ1-2
V: TRBV5-1
CDR3: ASSLRGQGASGYT

J: TRBJ2-7
V: TRBV28
CDR3: ASTRAGGPYEQY

J: TRBJ2-7
V: TRBV4-1
CDR3: ASSQGLLPGLVGGEQY